The clone carrying this TCR beta chain was detected only a few times. Given a much more abundant clone one base away, this may be a read error. The entry originates in a study of molecular identifiers for immune sequencing clone quantification. TCRdb recomputed calls from the PCR reads with MiXCR, one row per CDR3 protein. The data contain roughly 6,000 distinct CDR3 sequences, 15% to 20% of them singletons. This CDR3 comprises 15 residues. The germline V gene has CDR1 SGDLS and CDR2 YYNGEE. The chain employs TRBV9 and TRBJ2-1; no clear D. The sample was naive CD8+ T cells from blood, with Jurkat cell RNA spiked in. Subset denoted: FACS-sorted CD8+CD4-CCR7+CD45RA+ naive T cells. The TCR originated in a human donor in good health. Some libraries in this study had Jurkat cell RNA spiked in. In DNA form, the CDR3 reads TGTGCCAGCAGCGTAGGCCGGGTCCCCTACAATGAGCAGTCCTTC. Translated: CASSVGRVPYNEQSF.